The table lists the clone carrying this TCR beta chain with a few counts. The entry originates in a study of blood T cells in healthy people across ages. CDR3 size: 15 residues. The germline gives CDR1 SEHNR, CDR2 FQNEAQ (reference sequence). V was trimmed by 5 bases and J by 6 bases, leaving 20 bases between them. The study drew donors from healthy Caucasian individuals in Russia aged roughly 6 to 90. Per-sample yields of isolated PBMCs were at least 6 million. A second PCR, run for roughly 7 to 12 cycles, used a sample-barcoded 5' primer plus a J-beta primer mix. Tagging of each cDNA molecule was performed by a template-switch adaptor with 12 random nucleotides. One entry per CDR3 protein results from TCRdb running MiXCR on the 5' RACE reads. The sample has roughly 550,000 distinct CDR3 sequences; nearly 25% are singletons. The sample was also linked to a second study, of T cells of mothers and their children.

This sequence joins TRBV7-9 and TRBJ2-7; TRBD2 is a possible D gene (6 bases). Sequencing used blood. The receptor's source is a boy younger than 18 in good health. The CDR3 spells CASSGHGGLRGEQYF. For the CDR3, the DNA is TGTGCCAGCAGCGGCCACGGGGGTTTGCGGGGCGAGCAGTACTTC.